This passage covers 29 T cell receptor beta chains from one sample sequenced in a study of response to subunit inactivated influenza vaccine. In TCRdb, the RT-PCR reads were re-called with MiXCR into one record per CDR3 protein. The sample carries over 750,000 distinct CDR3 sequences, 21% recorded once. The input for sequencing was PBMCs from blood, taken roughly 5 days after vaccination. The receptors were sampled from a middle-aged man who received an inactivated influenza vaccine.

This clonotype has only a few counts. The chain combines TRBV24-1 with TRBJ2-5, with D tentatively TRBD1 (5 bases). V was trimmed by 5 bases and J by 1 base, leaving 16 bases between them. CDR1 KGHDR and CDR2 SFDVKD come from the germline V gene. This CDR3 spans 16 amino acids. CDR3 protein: CATSVGTGTFQETQYF. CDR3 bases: TGTGCCACCAGTGTCGGAACAGGCACCTTCCAAGAGACCCAGTACTTC.

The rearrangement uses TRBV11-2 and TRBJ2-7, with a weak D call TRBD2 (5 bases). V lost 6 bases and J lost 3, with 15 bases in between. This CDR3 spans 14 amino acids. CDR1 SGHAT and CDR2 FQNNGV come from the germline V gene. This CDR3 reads CASSLGPEGYEQYF. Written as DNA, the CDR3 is TGTGCCAGCAGTCTAGGGCCAGAGGGCTACGAGCAGTACTTC.

The CDR3 DNA reads TGCAGCGTTGAAAGTCTAGCGGGAGCTGAGCAGTACTTC. Translation gives CSVESLAGAEQYF. The chain uses TRBV29-1 and TRBJ2-7; 10 bases line up with TRBD2. The CDR3 is 13 residues long. V gave up 2 bases and J gave up 7 bases; unmatched junction bases: 5. Germline lookup yields CDR1 SQVTM and CDR2 ANQGSEA.

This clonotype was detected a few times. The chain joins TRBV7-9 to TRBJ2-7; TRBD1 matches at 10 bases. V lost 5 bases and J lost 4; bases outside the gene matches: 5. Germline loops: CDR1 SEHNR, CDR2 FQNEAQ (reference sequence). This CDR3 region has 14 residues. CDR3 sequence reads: CASSETGGVYEQYF. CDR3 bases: TGTGCCAGCAGCGAGACAGGGGGCGTGTACGAGCAGTACTTC. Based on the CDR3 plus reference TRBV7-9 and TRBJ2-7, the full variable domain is DTGVSQNPRHKITKRGQNVTFRCDPISEHNRLYWYRQTLGQGPEFLTYFQNEAQLEKSRLLSDRFSAERPKGSFSTLEIQRTEQGDSAMYLCASSETGGVYEQYFGPGTRLTVT.

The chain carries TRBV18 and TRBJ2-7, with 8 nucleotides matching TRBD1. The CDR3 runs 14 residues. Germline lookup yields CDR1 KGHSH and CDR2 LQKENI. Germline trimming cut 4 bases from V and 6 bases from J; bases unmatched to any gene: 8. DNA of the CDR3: TGTGCCAGCTCACTTGGGACAGGCTTCGGCGAGCAGTACTTC. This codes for CASSLGTGFGEQYF.

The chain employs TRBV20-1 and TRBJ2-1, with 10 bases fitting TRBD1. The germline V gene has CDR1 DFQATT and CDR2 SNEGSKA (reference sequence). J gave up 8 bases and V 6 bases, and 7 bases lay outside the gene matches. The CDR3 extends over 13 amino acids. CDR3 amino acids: CSAGRQGADEQFF. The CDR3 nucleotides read TGCAGTGCGGGTCGACAGGGGGCTGATGAGCAGTTCTTC.

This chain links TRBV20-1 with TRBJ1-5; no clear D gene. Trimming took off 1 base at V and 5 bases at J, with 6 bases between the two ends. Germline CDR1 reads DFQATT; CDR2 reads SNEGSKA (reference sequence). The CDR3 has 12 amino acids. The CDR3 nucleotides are TGCAGTGCTAGAGTGATGGATCAGCCCCAGCATTTT. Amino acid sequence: CSARVMDQPQHF.

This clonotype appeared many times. CDR3 loop: CASGRYEQYF. CDR3 coding DNA: TGTGCCAGCGGGAGGTACGAGCAGTACTTC. The V gene is TRBV3-1, the J gene TRBJ2-7; the D gene is possibly TRBD2 (6 bases). The V gene's germline CDR1 is LGHDT and CDR2 YNNKEL (reference sequence). The V end was cut by 8 bases, the J end by 4 bases, with 6 bases between. The CDR3 length is 10 residues.

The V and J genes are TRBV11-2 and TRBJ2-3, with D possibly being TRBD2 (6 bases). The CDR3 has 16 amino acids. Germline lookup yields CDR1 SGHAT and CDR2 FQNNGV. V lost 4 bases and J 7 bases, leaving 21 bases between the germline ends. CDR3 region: CASSSLRDSTRYTQYF. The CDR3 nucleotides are TGTGCCAGCAGCTCTCTCCGGGACTCCACTCGGTATACGCAGTATTTT.

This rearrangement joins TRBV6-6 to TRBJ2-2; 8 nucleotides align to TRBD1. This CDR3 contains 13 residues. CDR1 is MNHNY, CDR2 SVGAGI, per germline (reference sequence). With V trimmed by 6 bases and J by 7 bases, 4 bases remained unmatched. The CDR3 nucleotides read TGTGCCAGCAGGGTACAGGGGGGCGGGGAGCTGTTTTTT. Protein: CASRVQGGGELFF.

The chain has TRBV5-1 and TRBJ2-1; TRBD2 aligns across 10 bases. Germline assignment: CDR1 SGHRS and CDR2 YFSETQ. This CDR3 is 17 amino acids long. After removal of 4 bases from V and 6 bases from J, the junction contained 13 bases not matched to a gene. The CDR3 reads CASSPNPVAGGINEQFF. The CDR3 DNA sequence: TGCGCCAGCAGCCCAAACCCCGTAGCGGGAGGAATCAATGAGCAGTTCTTC.

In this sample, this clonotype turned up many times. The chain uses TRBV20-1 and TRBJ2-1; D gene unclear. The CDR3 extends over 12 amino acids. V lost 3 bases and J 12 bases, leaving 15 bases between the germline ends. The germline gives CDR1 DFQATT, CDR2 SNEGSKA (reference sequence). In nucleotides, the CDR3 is TGCAGTGCTAGTGGGTTTGGGGAATGGCAGTTCTTC. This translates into CSASGFGEWQFF.

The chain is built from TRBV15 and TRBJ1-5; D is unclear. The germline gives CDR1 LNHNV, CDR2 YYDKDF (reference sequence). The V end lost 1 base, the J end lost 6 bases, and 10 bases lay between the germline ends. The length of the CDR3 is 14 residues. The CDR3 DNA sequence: TGTGCCACCAGCAGAGCTACCTCAAGTCAGCCCCAGCATTTT. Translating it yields CATSRATSSQPQHF.

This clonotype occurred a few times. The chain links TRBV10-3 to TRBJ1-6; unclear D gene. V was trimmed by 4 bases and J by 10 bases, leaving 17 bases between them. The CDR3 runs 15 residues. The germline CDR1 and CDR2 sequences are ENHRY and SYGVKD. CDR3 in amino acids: CAISGGPAGESPLHF. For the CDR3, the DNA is TGTGCCATCAGTGGGGGTCCAGCAGGAGAGTCACCCCTCCACTTT.

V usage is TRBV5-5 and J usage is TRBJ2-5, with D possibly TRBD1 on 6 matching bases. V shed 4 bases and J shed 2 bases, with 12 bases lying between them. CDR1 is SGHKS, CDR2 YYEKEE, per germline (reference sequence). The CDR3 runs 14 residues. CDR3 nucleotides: TGTGCCAGCAGCCAGGGGAGAAGACAAGAGACCCAGTACTTC. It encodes CASSQGRRQETQYF.

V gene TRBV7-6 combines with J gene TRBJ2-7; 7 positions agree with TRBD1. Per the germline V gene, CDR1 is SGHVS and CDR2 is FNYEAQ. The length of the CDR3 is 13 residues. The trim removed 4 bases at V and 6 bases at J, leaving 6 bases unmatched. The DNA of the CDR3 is TGTGCCAGCAGCTATACAGGGGACGGCGAGCAGTACTTC. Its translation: CASSYTGDGEQYF.

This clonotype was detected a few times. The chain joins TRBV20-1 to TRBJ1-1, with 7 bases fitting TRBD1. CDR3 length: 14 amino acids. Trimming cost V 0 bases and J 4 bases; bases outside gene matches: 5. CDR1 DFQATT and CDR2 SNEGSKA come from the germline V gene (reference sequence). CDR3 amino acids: CSARETGSGTEAFF. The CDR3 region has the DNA TGCAGTGCTAGAGAGACAGGGTCTGGCACTGAAGCTTTCTTT.

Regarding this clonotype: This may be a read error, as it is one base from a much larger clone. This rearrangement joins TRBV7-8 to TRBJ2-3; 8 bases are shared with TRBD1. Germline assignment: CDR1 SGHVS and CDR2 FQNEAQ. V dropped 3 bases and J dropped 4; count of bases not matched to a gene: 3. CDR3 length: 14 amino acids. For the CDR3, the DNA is TGTGCCAGCAGCTTCAGGGGGCGCCCAGATACGCAGTATTTT. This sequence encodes CASSFRGRPDTQYF.

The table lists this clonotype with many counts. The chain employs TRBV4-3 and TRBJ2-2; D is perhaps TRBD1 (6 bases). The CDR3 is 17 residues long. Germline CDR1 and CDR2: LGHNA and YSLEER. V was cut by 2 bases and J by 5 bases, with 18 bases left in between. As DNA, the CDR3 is TGCGCCAGCAGCCAATTATACAGGGTTGATCAGACCGGGGAGCTGTTTTTT. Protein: CASSQLYRVDQTGELFF.

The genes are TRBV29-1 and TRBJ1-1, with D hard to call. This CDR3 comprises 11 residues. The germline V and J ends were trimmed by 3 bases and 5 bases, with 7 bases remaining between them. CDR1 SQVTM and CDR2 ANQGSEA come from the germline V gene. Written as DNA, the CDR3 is TGCAGCGTTGATGGTTGGACTGAAGCTTTCTTT. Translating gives CSVDGWTEAFF.

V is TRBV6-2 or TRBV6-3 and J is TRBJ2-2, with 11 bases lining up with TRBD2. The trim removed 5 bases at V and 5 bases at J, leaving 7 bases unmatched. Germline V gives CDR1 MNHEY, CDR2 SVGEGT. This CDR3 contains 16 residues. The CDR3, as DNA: TGTGCCAGCAGTAAACTAGCGGGAGTCTTAACCGGGGAGCTGTTTTTT. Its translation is CASSKLAGVLTGELFF.

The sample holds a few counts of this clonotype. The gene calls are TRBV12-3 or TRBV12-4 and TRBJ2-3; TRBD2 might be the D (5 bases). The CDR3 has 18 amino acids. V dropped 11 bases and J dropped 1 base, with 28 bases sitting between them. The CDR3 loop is CAFSFLGPRADGTDTQYF. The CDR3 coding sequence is TGTGCCTTCAGTTTTTTGGGCCCGAGGGCTGACGGCACAGATACGCAGTATTTT.

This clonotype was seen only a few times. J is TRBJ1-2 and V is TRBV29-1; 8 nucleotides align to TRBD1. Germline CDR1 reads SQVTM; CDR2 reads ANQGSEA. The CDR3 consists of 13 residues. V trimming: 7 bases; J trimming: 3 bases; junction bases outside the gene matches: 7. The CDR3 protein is CSDFRGQDYGYTF. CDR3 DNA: TGCAGCGATTTCAGGGGGCAGGACTATGGCTACACCTTC.

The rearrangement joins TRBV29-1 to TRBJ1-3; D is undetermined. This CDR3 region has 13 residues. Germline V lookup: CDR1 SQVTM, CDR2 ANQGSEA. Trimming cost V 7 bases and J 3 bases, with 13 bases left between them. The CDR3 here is CSAHLGRGNTIYF. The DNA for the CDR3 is TGCAGCGCCCATCTCGGCCGTGGAAACACCATATATTTT.

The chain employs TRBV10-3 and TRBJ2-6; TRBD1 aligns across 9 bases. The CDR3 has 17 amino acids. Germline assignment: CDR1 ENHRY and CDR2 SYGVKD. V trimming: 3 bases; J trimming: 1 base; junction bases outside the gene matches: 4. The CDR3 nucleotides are TGTGCCATCAGTGACGGGACAGGGCTATCTGGGGCCAACGTCCTGACTTTC. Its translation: CAISDGTGLSGANVLTF.

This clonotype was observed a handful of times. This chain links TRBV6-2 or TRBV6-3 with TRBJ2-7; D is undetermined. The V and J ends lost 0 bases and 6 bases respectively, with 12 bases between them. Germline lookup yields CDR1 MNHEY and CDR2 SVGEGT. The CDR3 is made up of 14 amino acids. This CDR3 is CASSYSLGVVEQYF. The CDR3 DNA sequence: TGTGCCAGCAGTTACTCACTCGGTGTGGTCGAGCAGTACTTC.

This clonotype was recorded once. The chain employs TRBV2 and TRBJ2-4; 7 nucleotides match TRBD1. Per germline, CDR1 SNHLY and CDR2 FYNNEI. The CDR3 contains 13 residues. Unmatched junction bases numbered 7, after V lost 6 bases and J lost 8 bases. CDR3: CASRPGTVDIQYF. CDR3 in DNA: TGTGCCAGCAGACCGGGGACAGTTGACATTCAGTACTTC.

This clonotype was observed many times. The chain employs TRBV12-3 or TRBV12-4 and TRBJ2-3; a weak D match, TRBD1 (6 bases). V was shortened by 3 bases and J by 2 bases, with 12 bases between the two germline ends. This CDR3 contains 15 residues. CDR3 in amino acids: CASSFSGTTTDTQYF. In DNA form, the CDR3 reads TGTGCCAGCAGTTTTTCCGGGACAACCACAGATACGCAGTATTTT.

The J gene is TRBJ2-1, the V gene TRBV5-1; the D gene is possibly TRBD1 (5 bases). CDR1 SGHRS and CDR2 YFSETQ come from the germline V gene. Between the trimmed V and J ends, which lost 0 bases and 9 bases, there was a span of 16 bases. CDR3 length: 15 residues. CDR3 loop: CASSLDSPVRGEQFF. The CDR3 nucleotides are TGCGCCAGCAGCTTGGACAGCCCCGTAAGGGGTGAGCAGTTCTTC.